This is a list of T cell receptor beta chains from one sample in a study of shared clonotypes between healthy human individuals. TCRdb's copy holds only in-frame clones and misses some; the assay was immunoSEQ multiplex PCR. The sample includes 1.5 million to 2.5 million clones, approximately 95% of them seen just once. The sequencing sample was made of naive CD8+ T cells sorted from blood. The receptors come from a man aged 18 to 30 in good health. Each CDR3 is given with its conserved first and last residue. Fields, in order: D gene, V gene, J gene, CDR3 DNA, CDR3 protein. The D gene is left open where the match is weak.

d_call: NA
v_call: TRBV10-3
j_call: TRBJ1-2
cdr3_nt: TGTGCCATCAGTGAGCCCGGGGTCTTGTGGGGCTACACCTTC
cdr3_aa: CAISEPGVLWGYTF

d_call: NA
v_call: TRBV6-1
j_call: TRBJ2-1
cdr3_nt: TGTGCCAGTCAGGGAGCCTACAATGAGCAGTTCTTC
cdr3_aa: CASQGAYNEQFF

d_call: TRBD2
v_call: TRBV27
j_call: TRBJ2-5
cdr3_nt: TGTGCCAGCGGCACGTTCCGGGGGGGGGAAGAGACCCAGTACTTC
cdr3_aa: CASGTFRGGEETQYF

d_call: TRBD2
v_call: TRBV9
j_call: TRBJ2-7
cdr3_nt: TGTGCCAGCAGCGCCTCGGGCGGGGGGGCCTACGAGCAGTACTTC
cdr3_aa: CASSASGGGAYEQYF

d_call: NA
v_call: TRBV6-5
j_call: TRBJ2-7
cdr3_nt: TGTGCCAGCAGTTACGGGATTGACTCCTACGAGCAGTACTTC
cdr3_aa: CASSYGIDSYEQYF

d_call: TRBD1
v_call: TRBV6-1
j_call: TRBJ1-2
cdr3_nt: TGTGCCAGCAGTGAATTCACGCGGCAGGGGGCTGGCGGCTACACCTTC
cdr3_aa: CASSEFTRQGAGGYTF

d_call: NA
v_call: TRBV2
j_call: TRBJ1-6
cdr3_nt: TGTGCCAGCAGTGACTCCGGGGGCCATTCACCCCTCCACTTT
cdr3_aa: CASSDSGGHSPLHF

d_call: TRBD1
v_call: TRBV9
j_call: TRBJ2-7
cdr3_nt: TGTGCCAGCAGCGCCGAGGGACAGGGCGACGAGCAGTGCTTC
cdr3_aa: CASSAEGQGDEQCF

d_call: NA
v_call: TRBV27
j_call: TRBJ1-1
cdr3_nt: TGTGCCAGCAGTTTAAGGTCGGCGAACACTGAAGCTTTCTTT
cdr3_aa: CASSLRSANTEAFF

d_call: NA
v_call: TRBV28
j_call: TRBJ2-5
cdr3_nt: TGTGCCAGCAGTCCAACCAGGAGCCTCCAAGAGACCCAGTACTTC
cdr3_aa: CASSPTRSLQETQYF

d_call: NA
v_call: TRBV2
j_call: TRBJ2-7
cdr3_nt: TGTGCCAGCAGTGAATTGGCGGGATGGGCCTACGAGCAGTACTTC
cdr3_aa: CASSELAGWAYEQYF

d_call: TRBD1
v_call: TRBV7-9
j_call: TRBJ2-3
cdr3_nt: TGTGCCAGCAGCGCTGGGACAGCCTCTAGCACAGATACGCAGTATTTT
cdr3_aa: CASSAGTASSTDTQYF

d_call: NA
v_call: TRBV25-1
j_call: TRBJ1-3
cdr3_nt: TGTGCCAGCAGTGAATTCGGGAGCTCTGGAAACACCATATATTTT
cdr3_aa: CASSEFGSSGNTIYF

d_call: TRBD1
v_call: TRBV9
j_call: TRBJ2-3
cdr3_nt: TGTGCCAGCAGCGAGGACAGGGACCTCACAGATACGCAGTATTTT
cdr3_aa: CASSEDRDLTDTQYF

d_call: NA
v_call: TRBV21-1
j_call: TRBJ1-1
cdr3_nt: TGTGCCAGCAGCAAAGAGGCGCGGGGCAGAAAAAACACTGAAGCTTTCTTT
cdr3_aa: CASSKEARGRKNTEAFF

d_call: TRBD1
v_call: TRBV27
j_call: TRBJ2-1
cdr3_nt: TGTGCCAGCACTTTTTCTACGGGACAGGTTTACAATGAGCAGTTCTTC
cdr3_aa: CASTFSTGQVYNEQFF

d_call: TRBD2
v_call: TRBV29-1
j_call: TRBJ2-3
cdr3_nt: TGCAGCGTTGAAGGGGGGGTAGCGGGAATCACAGATACGCAGTATTTT
cdr3_aa: CSVEGGVAGITDTQYF

d_call: NA
v_call: TRBV28
j_call: TRBJ1-3
cdr3_nt: TGTGCCAGCAGCTGGGGGACGGACGGAAACACCATATATTTT
cdr3_aa: CASSWGTDGNTIYF

d_call: NA
v_call: TRBV9
j_call: TRBJ2-5
cdr3_nt: TGTGCCAGCAGCGTAGGTGGGTTGGAAGAGACCCAGTACTTC
cdr3_aa: CASSVGGLEETQYF

d_call: NA
v_call: TRBV2
j_call: TRBJ2-7
cdr3_nt: TGTGCCAGCAGTGATCCAGGGGAAGCCTACGAGCAGTACTTC
cdr3_aa: CASSDPGEAYEQYF